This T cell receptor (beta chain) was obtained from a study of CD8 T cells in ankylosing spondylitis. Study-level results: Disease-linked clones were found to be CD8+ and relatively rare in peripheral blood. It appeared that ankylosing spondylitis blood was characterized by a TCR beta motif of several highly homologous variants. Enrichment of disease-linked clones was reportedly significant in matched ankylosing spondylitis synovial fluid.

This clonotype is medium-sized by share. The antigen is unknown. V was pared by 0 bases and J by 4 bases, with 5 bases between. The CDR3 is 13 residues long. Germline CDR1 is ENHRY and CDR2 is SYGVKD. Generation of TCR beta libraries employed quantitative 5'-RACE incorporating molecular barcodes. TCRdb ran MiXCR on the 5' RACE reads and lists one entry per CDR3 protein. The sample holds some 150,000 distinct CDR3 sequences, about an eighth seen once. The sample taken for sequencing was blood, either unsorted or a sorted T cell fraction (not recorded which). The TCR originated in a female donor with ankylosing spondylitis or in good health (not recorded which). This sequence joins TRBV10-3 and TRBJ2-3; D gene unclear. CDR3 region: CAISESRADTQYF. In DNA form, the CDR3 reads TGTGCCATCAGTGAGTCCAGAGCAGATACGCAGTATTTT.